The next 30 T cell receptor beta chains were all read from a single sample in a study of blood T cell repertoires in COVID-19. Some clones are missing from TCRdb's copy, which holds only in-frame ones; the method was immunoSEQ multiplex PCR. The sample shows around 250,000 clones, around 93% of them seen only once. Sequencing was performed on PBMCs or T cells enriched from blood (not recorded which). All receptors come from a human donor in a cohort exposed to, infected with or recovered from COVID-19 (not recorded which). The donor label of this sample is uncertain.

The V gene is TRBV30, the J gene TRBJ1-1; D might be TRBD1 (5 bases). Trimming pared 3 bases from V and 3 bases from J, leaving 17 bases between. CDR1 and CDR2 from the germline V gene are GTSNPN and SVGIG (reference sequence). This CDR3 contains 15 residues. The chain's CDR3 is CAWSAAGRGDTEAFF. CDR3 nucleotides: TGTGCCTGGAGCGCGGCGGGCCGGGGGGACACTGAAGCTTTCTTT.

V usage is TRBV3-1 (or the pseudogene TRBV3-2) and J usage is TRBJ1-1; no clear D gene. Trimming removed 4 bases at V and 8 bases at J, with 8 bases between. CDR3 size: 11 residues. CDR1 LGHDT and CDR2 YNNKEL come from the germline V gene (reference sequence). CDR3 sequence reads: CASSRGGEAFF. For the CDR3, the DNA is TGTGCCAGCAGCCGAGGAGGGGAAGCTTTCTTT.

The chain carries TRBV4-2 and TRBJ1-4; 7 bases are shared with TRBD1. Germline CDR1 and CDR2: LGHNA and YNFKEQ. V was pared by 1 base and J by 8 bases, with 10 bases of the junction left unmatched. CDR3 length: 16 residues. CDR3 nucleotide sequence: TGTGCCAGCAGCCAAGGGTTACAGGGGTATGGGGAAAAACTGTTTTTT. Encoded protein: CASSQGLQGYGEKLFF.

There are a few counts of this clone. The chain employs TRBV12-3 or TRBV12-4 and TRBJ1-1, with D perhaps matching TRBD1 (6 bases). This CDR3 comprises 13 residues. The V end lost 5 bases, the J end lost 5 bases, and 12 bases lay between the germline ends. CDR3 loop: CASSTGRVTEAFF. The CDR3 DNA reads as TGTGCCAGCAGTACAGGGCGAGTGACTGAAGCTTTCTTT.

This chain joins TRBV27 and TRBJ2-7; 11 bases are shared with TRBD1. CDR1 is MNHEY, CDR2 SMNVEV, per germline (reference sequence). J was trimmed by 2 bases and V by 6 bases; bases with no gene match: 3. The CDR3 runs 14 residues. Here the CDR3 reads CASRGTGGAYEQYF. DNA for the CDR3: TGTGCCAGCAGGGGGACAGGGGGGGCCTACGAGCAGTACTTC.

As for this clone: This sample includes further DNA sequences coding for the same CDR3. This chain links TRBV18 with TRBJ1-1; the D is unclear. Trimming shortened V by 2 bases and J by 1 base, and 5 bases separated the two germline ends. The CDR3 totals 13 residues. Looked up from germline, CDR1 is KGHSH and CDR2 is LQKENI. CDR3 sequence (DNA): TGTGCCAGCTCACCAGGAGGGAACACTGAAGCTTTCTTT. This gives the protein CASSPGGNTEAFF.

The chain joins TRBV18 to TRBJ1-4; the match to TRBD1 covers 7 bases. Per germline, CDR1 KGHSH and CDR2 LQKENI. The CDR3 loop spans 15 amino acids. The ends lost 4 bases at V and 7 bases at J; junction bases unmatched: 9. DNA of the CDR3: TGTGCCAGCTCACAAGGGGGCACAACGGGTGAAAAACTGTTTTTT. The encoded protein is CASSQGGTTGEKLFF.

The chain couples TRBV5-6 to TRBJ2-6; possibly TRBD1 for D (5 bases). V dropped 4 bases and J dropped 1 base, with 6 bases sitting between them. This CDR3 contains 14 residues. The germline V gene encodes CDR1 SGHDT and CDR2 YYEEEE. The CDR3 region is CASSPGSGANVLTF. In DNA, the CDR3 is TGTGCCAGCAGCCCAGGGTCTGGGGCCAACGTCCTGACTTTC.

The chain joins TRBV12-5 to TRBJ1-5, with D maybe TRBD1 (6 bases). Trimming pared 1 base from V and 2 bases from J, leaving 15 bases between. This CDR3 is built from 17 residues. Germline V gene data show CDR1 as LGHNT and CDR2 as FRNRAP. CDR3 sequence reads: CASGLAAVGGGNQPQHF. In nucleotides, the CDR3 is TGTGCTAGTGGTTTGGCCGCGGTTGGGGGCGGCAATCAGCCCCAGCATTTT.

CDR3 DNA: TGTGCCAGCAGCTTGGCCGGGACTAGCGGATTATATGAGCAGTTCTTC. As protein: CASSLAGTSGLYEQFF. The genes are TRBV5-5 and TRBJ2-1; 11 bases map to TRBD2. V lost 0 bases, J lost 8 bases, and 7 bases stayed unmatched. The CDR3 is made up of 16 amino acids. Germline V lookup: CDR1 SGHKS, CDR2 YYEKEE (reference sequence).

This clone was recorded once. DNA of the CDR3: TGCGCCAGCAGCCAAAGGACTAGCGGGGGCTCAGATACGCAGTATTTT. It translates to CASSQRTSGGSDTQYF. The chain couples TRBV5-1 to TRBJ2-3; the match to TRBD2 covers 13 bases. V trimming: 4 bases; J trimming: 4 bases; junction bases outside the gene matches: 6. Germline V gene data show CDR1 as SGHRS and CDR2 as YFSETQ. This CDR3 region has 16 residues.

The chain recombines TRBV6-5 with TRBJ2-5; 8 positions agree with TRBD2. The CDR3 has 14 residues. The germline gives CDR1 MNHEY, CDR2 SVGAGI. Unmatched junction bases numbered 8, after V lost 10 bases and J lost 1 base. The DNA for the CDR3 is TGTGCCACCCTTGTCGGGGGGGCCCAAGAGACCCAGTACTTC. Protein: CATLVGGAQETQYF.

The rearrangement joins TRBV5-5 to TRBJ2-7; 9 positions match TRBD1. Germline lookup yields CDR1 SGHKS and CDR2 YYEKEE (reference sequence). The ends lost 4 bases at V and 5 bases at J; junction bases unmatched: 7. CDR3 length: 14 amino acids. The CDR3 loop is CASSPQQGADEQYF. The DNA for the CDR3 is TGTGCCAGCAGCCCCCAACAGGGGGCGGACGAGCAGTACTTC.

The chain recombines TRBV7-2 with TRBJ2-1; D is unresolved. The germline gives CDR1 SGHTA, CDR2 FQGNSA. Trimming removed 1 base at V and 4 bases at J, with 5 bases between. The CDR3 is 13 residues long. DNA of the CDR3: TGTGCCAGCAGCTTAGGCCGGTACAATGAGCAGTTCTTC. This sequence encodes CASSLGRYNEQFF.

CDR3: CASSSQGNSNQPQHF. The CDR3 DNA follows: TGTGCCAGCAGCTCGCAGGGGAATAGCAATCAGCCCCAGCATTTT. This chain uses TRBV7-9 with TRBJ1-5, with D tentatively TRBD1 (6 bases). Germline assignment: CDR1 SEHNR and CDR2 FQNEAQ (reference sequence). V was cut by 4 bases and J by 0 bases, with 10 bases left in between. CDR3 length: 15 amino acids.

On this clone: This same CDR3 is encoded by further DNA sequences in the sample. The genes are TRBV7-9 and TRBJ1-1; TRBD1 matches 7 bases. Germline CDR1 SEHNR, CDR2 FQNEAQ (reference sequence). The CDR3 length is 13 residues. V shed 4 bases, J shed 4 bases, and the junction held 3 bases outside the gene matches. CDR3 amino acids: CASSSQGGTEAFF. DNA of the CDR3: TGTGCCAGCAGCTCTCAGGGGGGCACTGAAGCTTTCTTT. Full variable domain (missing parts from reference TRBV7-9 and TRBJ1-1): DTGVSQNPRHKITKRGQNVTFRCDPISEHNRLYWYRQTLGQGPEFLTYFQNEAQLEKSRLLSDRFSAERPKGSFSTLEIQRTEQGDSAMYLCASSSQGGTEAFFGQGTRLTVV.

CDR3 in amino acids: CAWSARREQYF. DNA of the CDR3: TGTGCCTGGAGTGCCCGTCGGGAGCAGTACTTC. The V gene is TRBV30, the J gene TRBJ2-7, with unresolved D. CDR1 GTSNPN and CDR2 SVGIG come from the germline V gene (reference sequence). The CDR3 has 11 amino acids. Trimming stripped 1 base from V and 7 bases from J, with 8 bases between.

V and J are TRBV9 and TRBJ2-6, with D tentatively TRBD2 (6 bases). The V end was cut by 2 bases, the J end by 0 bases, with 12 bases between. Germline lookup yields CDR1 SGDLS and CDR2 YYNGEE. The CDR3 runs to 17 residues. The CDR3 bases are TGTGCCAGCAGCGTGGAGGGGTCTCACTCTGGGGCCAACGTCCTGACTTTC. It translates to CASSVEGSHSGANVLTF.

The J gene is TRBJ1-6, the V gene TRBV14; maybe TRBD1 (5 bases). Trimming removed 1 base at V and 8 bases at J, with 18 bases between. This CDR3 is 17 amino acids long. Germline CDR1 SGHDN, CDR2 FVKESK. CDR3 sequence: CASSQARSGGGDSPLHF. Here the CDR3 DNA reads TGTGCCAGCAGCCAAGCCAGGTCCGGGGGGGGTGATTCACCCCTCCACTTT.

The rearrangement joins TRBV14 to TRBJ1-6; 7 bases line up with TRBD1. CDR3 length: 15 amino acids. Germline V gene sequence: CDR1 SGHDN, CDR2 FVKESK. Trimming took 1 base from V and 7 from J; bases not matched to a gene: 4. CDR3 DNA: TGTGCCAGCAGCCAAGCCCGCAGGGGGAATTCACCCCTCCACTTT. Amino acid sequence: CASSQARRGNSPLHF. The full variable domain, its missing parts supplied by reference TRBV14 and TRBJ1-6, is EAGVTQFPSHSVIEKGQTVTLRCDPISGHDNLYWYRRVMGKEIKFLLHFVKESKQDESGMPNNRFLAERTGGTYSTLKVQPAELEDSGVYFCASSQARRGNSPLHFGNGTRLTVT.

The chain uses TRBV6-6 and TRBJ1-1; perhaps TRBD1 as D (5 bases). Looked up from germline, CDR1 is MNHNY and CDR2 is SVGAGI (reference sequence). V lost 8 bases, J lost 4 bases, and 20 bases lay in between. This CDR3 contains 15 residues. The CDR3 protein is CASYDGGALGTEAFF. Written as DNA, the CDR3 is TGTGCCAGCTATGATGGAGGGGCCCTGGGCACTGAAGCTTTCTTT.

This clone was counted a single time. The chain joins TRBV6-5 to TRBJ2-2; tentative D call: TRBD1 (5 bases). The CDR3 length is 14 residues. The germline V and J ends were trimmed by 0 bases and 6 bases, with 8 bases remaining between them. The germline V gene has CDR1 MNHEY and CDR2 SVGAGI. DNA of the CDR3: TGTGCCAGCAGTTACTCGGAAGGGGCCGGGGAGCTGTTTTTT. This translates into CASSYSEGAGELFF.

This chain links TRBV13 with TRBJ1-4, with D possibly being TRBD1 (5 bases). The CDR3 is made up of 15 amino acids. V lost 2 bases, J lost 5 bases, and 12 bases lay in between. Germline V lookup: CDR1 PRHDT, CDR2 FYEKMQ (reference sequence). The CDR3 DNA is TGTGCCAGCAGCTTATGGCGAAGGGGAAATGAAAAACTGTTTTTT. It translates to CASSLWRRGNEKLFF.

The rearrangement links TRBV3-1 (or the pseudogene TRBV3-2) to TRBJ2-2; D is possibly TRBD2 (5 bases). Trimming shortened V by 6 bases and J by 7 bases, and 18 bases separated the two germline ends. Germline V gene sequence: CDR1 LGHDT, CDR2 YNNKEL (reference sequence). The CDR3 has 15 amino acids. Here the CDR3 DNA reads TGTGCCAGCAGTTCGGCCTGGGAGTCTCGCGGGGAGCTGTTTTTT. It translates to CASSSAWESRGELFF.

V is TRBV7-8 and J is TRBJ1-1; TRBD1 is a possible D gene (5 bases). Germline CDR1 reads SGHVS; CDR2 reads FQNEAQ. Trimming pared 7 bases from V and 3 bases from J, leaving 18 bases between. This CDR3 has 15 residues. Written as DNA, the CDR3 is TGTGCCAGCACCCAAGGAGTGGAAGGGGACACTGAAGCTTTCTTT. Encoded protein: CASTQGVEGDTEAFF.

This chain links TRBV7-2 with TRBJ2-2; a weak D match, TRBD2 (5 bases). This CDR3 has 13 residues. V dropped 5 bases and J dropped 6 bases, with 10 bases sitting between them. Germline V CDR1 and CDR2: SGHTA, FQGNSA. CDR3 bases: TGTGCCAGCAGCGGGCAGAGGGCCGGGGAGCTGTTTTTT. Translated: CASSGQRAGELFF.

This CDR3 reads CASSPTGGGQPQHF. The CDR3 DNA reads TGTGCCAGCAGTCCTACAGGGGGCGGTCAGCCCCAGCATTTT. V usage is TRBV7-2 and J usage is TRBJ1-5; 9 nucleotides line up with TRBD1. CDR3 length: 14 amino acids. The V gene end was trimmed by 6 bases and the J gene end by 6 bases; junction bases not matched to a gene: 6. Germline V CDR1 and CDR2: SGHTA, FQGNSA. Using reference TRBV7-2 and TRBJ1-5 for the parts outside the CDR3, the full variable domain is GAGVSQSPSNKVTEKGKDVELRCDPISGHTALYWYRQSLGQGLEFLIYFQGNSAPDKSGLPSDRFSAERTGGSVSTLTIQRTQQEDSAVYLCASSPTGGGQPQHFGDGTRLSIL.

V is TRBV5-1 and J is TRBJ2-7; a possible D gene is TRBD2 (7 bases). Germline CDR1 and CDR2: SGHRS and YFSETQ. The length of the CDR3 is 15 residues. V was cut by 0 bases and J by 4 bases, with 14 bases left in between. CDR3 sequence: CASSLVWGGLYEQYF. The CDR3 region has the DNA TGCGCCAGCAGCTTGGTGTGGGGGGGCCTATACGAGCAGTACTTC.

The chain links TRBV30 to TRBJ2-1, with D perhaps matching TRBD1 (6 bases). CDR3 length: 11 residues. Germline V gene data show CDR1 as GTSNPN and CDR2 as SVGIG (reference sequence). V was pared by 2 bases and J by 8 bases, with 7 bases between. The CDR3 here is CAWSRTDEQFF. CDR3 in DNA: TGTGCCTGGAGTCGGACAGATGAGCAGTTCTTC.

This rearrangement joins TRBV4-2 to TRBJ1-2; D is unresolved. Germline CDR1 and CDR2: LGHNA and YNFKEQ. The ends were cut back, 1 base at V and 4 bases at J, with 7 bases in the middle. This CDR3 is built from 13 residues. DNA of the CDR3: TGTGCCAGCAGCCAAGCGGTCGGCTATGGCTACACCTTC. As protein: CASSQAVGYGYTF.